Listed here are 10 T cell receptor beta chains from one sample, sequenced in a study of blood T cells in healthy people across ages. Primers used in a second PCR of roughly 7 to 12 cycles were a sample-barcoded 5' primer and a J-beta primer mix. TCRdb re-derived calls from the 5' RACE reads in MiXCR, one entry per CDR3 protein. The sample records about 720,000 distinct CDR3 sequences, over 20% being singletons. Material for sequencing was blood. All receptors come from a man aged 70 or older in good health.

This chain uses TRBV11-2 with TRBJ2-5; D is undetermined. V lost 5 bases, J lost 5 bases, and 6 bases lay in between. This CDR3 is built from 11 residues. Per germline, CDR1 SGHAT and CDR2 FQNNGV. The CDR3 DNA is TGTGCCAGCAGCCCACACGAGACCCAGTACTTC. This sequence encodes CASSPHETQYF.

This clonotype came up a few times. V usage is TRBV3-1 and J usage is TRBJ2-1; 8 nucleotides agree with TRBD2. Germline trimming cut 3 bases from V and 0 bases from J; bases unmatched to any gene: 7. This CDR3 has 17 amino acids. The germline V gene has CDR1 LGHDT and CDR2 YNNKEL (reference sequence). CDR3 sequence: CASSQLAGPSSYNEQFF. The CDR3 region has the DNA TGTGCCAGCAGCCAGTTAGCGGGGCCAAGCTCCTACAATGAGCAGTTCTTC.

The V gene is TRBV15, the J gene TRBJ1-5; D is unresolved. CDR1 is LNHNV and CDR2 is YYDKDF in the germline V gene (reference sequence). The CDR3 spans 15 residues. With 1 base removed from V and 2 bases from J, the gap between germline ends came to 9 bases. The CDR3 here is CATSRASWGNQPQHF. Here the CDR3 DNA reads TGTGCCACCAGCAGAGCTAGCTGGGGCAATCAGCCCCAGCATTTT. Filled out from reference TRBV15 and TRBJ1-5, the complete variable domain reads DAMVIQNPRYQVTQFGKPVTLSCSQTLNHNVMYWYQQKSSQAPKLLFHYYDKDFNNEADTPDNFQSRRPNTSFCFLDIRSPGLGDTAMYLCATSRASWGNQPQHFGDGTRLSIL.

V and J are TRBV6-4 and TRBJ2-5; D not resolved. The DNA end favors TRBJ2-1, so the J call may be wrong. Germline V CDR1 and CDR2: MRHNA, SNTAGT. CDR3 length equals 13 residues. CDR3 sequence reads: CASSDSLFSEQFF. In DNA form, the CDR3 reads TGTGCCAGCAGTGACTCATTATTTAGTGAGCAGTTCTTC.

This chain connects TRBV7-2 to TRBJ2-1; TRBD1 matches 10 bases. With V trimmed by 3 bases and J by 6 bases, 5 bases remained unmatched. The CDR3 contains 15 residues. The germline gives CDR1 SGHTA, CDR2 FQGNSA. The CDR3 DNA follows: TGTGCCAGCAGCTTCTCCCGGGACAGGGGCAATGAGCAGTTCTTC. The encoded protein is CASSFSRDRGNEQFF.

In this sample, this clonotype turned up a few times. This chain joins TRBV5-1 and TRBJ2-4, with 9 bases identical to TRBD1. Germline V gives CDR1 SGHRS, CDR2 YFSETQ. The trim removed 1 base at V and 3 bases at J, leaving 11 bases unmatched. This CDR3 region has 18 residues. The CDR3 sequence: CASSLLGTGRVGKNIQYF. The CDR3, as DNA: TGCGCCAGCAGCTTGCTTGGGACAGGGCGTGTTGGCAAAAACATTCAGTACTTC. The entire variable domain, with the rest obtained from reference TRBV5-1 and TRBJ2-4, is as follows: KAGVTQTPRYLIKTRGQQVTLSCSPISGHRSVSWYQQTPGQGLQFLFEYFSETQRNKGNFPGRFSGRQFSNSRSEMNVSTLELGDSALYLCASSLLGTGRVGKNIQYFGAGTRLSVL.

The chain carries TRBV20-1 and TRBJ2-3, with 13 bases lining up with TRBD2. In germline, CDR1 is DFQATT, CDR2 SNEGSKA (reference sequence). V was clipped by 6 bases and J by 2 bases; unmatched bases: 17. The CDR3 sequence is 19 residues long. The CDR3 nucleotides are TGCAGTGCAAGAATCTGGACTAGCGGGAGAGCTGTACCCACAGATACGCAGTATTTT. Protein product: CSARIWTSGRAVPTDTQYF.

This clonotype appeared a few times. At one boundary the junction diverges from the germline segment, which might be a read error. The chain combines TRBV5-6 with TRBJ2-1, with 7 nucleotides matching TRBD2. The germline V gene encodes CDR1 SGHDT and CDR2 YYEEEE. CDR3 length: 14 amino acids. CDR3 region: CASSLGLPSNEQFF. CDR3 in DNA: TGTGCCAGCAGTTTGGGACTACCCTCCAATGAGCAGTTCTTC.

This clonotype was counted only a few times. The chain links TRBV5-5 to TRBJ1-1, with a weak D call TRBD1 (6 bases). Trimming pared 3 bases from V and 4 bases from J, leaving 16 bases between. CDR3 length equals 15 residues. Germline V gene lookup returns CDR1 SGHKS and CDR2 YYEKEE (reference sequence). The DNA of the CDR3 is TGTGCCAGCAGCTGGGACATCAAACCGTCCACTGAAGCTTTCTTT. Its protein product is CASSWDIKPSTEAFF. Variable domain in full (rest from reference TRBV5-5 and TRBJ1-1): DAGVTQSPTHLIKTRGQQVTLRCSPISGHKSVSWYQQVLGQGPQFIFQYYEKEERGRGNFPDRFSARQFPNYSSELNVNALLLGDSALYLCASSWDIKPSTEAFFGQGTRLTVV.

This rearrangement joins TRBV5-1 to TRBJ2-7, with D possibly TRBD1 on 5 matching bases. The CDR3 has 16 residues. V lost 0 bases, J lost 0 bases, and 13 bases lay in between. Germline CDR1 SGHRS, CDR2 YFSETQ. The CDR3 region has the DNA TGCGCCAGCAGCTTGGCAGGACAACACGTCTCCTACGAGCAGTACTTC. This gives the protein CASSLAGQHVSYEQYF.